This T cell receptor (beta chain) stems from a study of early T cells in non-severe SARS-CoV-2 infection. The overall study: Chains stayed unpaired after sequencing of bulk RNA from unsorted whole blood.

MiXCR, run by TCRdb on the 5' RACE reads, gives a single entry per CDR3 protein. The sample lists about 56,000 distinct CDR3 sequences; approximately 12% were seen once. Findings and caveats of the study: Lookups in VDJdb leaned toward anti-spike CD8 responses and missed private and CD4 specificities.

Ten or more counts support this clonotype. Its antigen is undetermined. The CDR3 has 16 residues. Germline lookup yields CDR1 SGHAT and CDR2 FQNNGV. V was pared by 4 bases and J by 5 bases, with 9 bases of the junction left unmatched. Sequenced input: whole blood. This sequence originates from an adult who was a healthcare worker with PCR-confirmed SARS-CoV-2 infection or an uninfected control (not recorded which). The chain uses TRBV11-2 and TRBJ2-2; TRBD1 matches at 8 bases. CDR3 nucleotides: TGTGCCAGCAGCTCCTCCGACAGGGGCTGGACCGGGGAGCTGTTTTTT. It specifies CASSSSDRGWTGELFF. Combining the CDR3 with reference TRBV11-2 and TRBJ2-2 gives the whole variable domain EAGVAQSPRYKIIEKRQSVAFWCNPISGHATLYWYQQILGQGPKLLIQFQNNGVVDDSQLPKDRFSAERLKGVDSTLKIQPAKLEDSAVYLCASSSSDRGWTGELFFGEGSRLTVL.